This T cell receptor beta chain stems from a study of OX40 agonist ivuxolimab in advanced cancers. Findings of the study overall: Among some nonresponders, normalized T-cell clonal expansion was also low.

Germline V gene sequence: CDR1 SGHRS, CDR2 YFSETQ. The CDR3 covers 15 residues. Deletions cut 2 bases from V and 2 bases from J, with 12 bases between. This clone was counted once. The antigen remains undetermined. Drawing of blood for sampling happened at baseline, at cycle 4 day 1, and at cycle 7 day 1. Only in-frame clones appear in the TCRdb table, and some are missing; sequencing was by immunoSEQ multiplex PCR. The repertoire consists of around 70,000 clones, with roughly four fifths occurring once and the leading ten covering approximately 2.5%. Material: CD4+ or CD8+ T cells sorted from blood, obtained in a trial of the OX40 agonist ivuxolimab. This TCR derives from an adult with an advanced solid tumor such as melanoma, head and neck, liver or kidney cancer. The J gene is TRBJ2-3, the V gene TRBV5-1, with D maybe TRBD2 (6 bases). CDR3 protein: CASSFGGINTDTQYF. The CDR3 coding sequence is TGCGCCAGCAGCTTCGGCGGGATCAACACAGATACGCAGTATTTT.